This entry lists 10 T cell receptor beta chains sequenced from one sample in a study of T cell responses to AZD1222 COVID-19 vaccine (dated by TCRdb to the early 2020s). The meaning of the sample's time point label: baseline before first vaccination. The treatment or condition label corresponds to: meningococcal conjugate vaccine given as trial control. The library was prepared using the immunoSEQ multiplex PCR assay. TCRdb obtained this table from immuneACCESS and retained in-frame rearrangements with V and J assigned. These tables miss some clones; where compared with another copy, unresolved V genes account for less than half of the shortfall, and the remainder is unexplained. The sample table contains 66,000 or so clones; only one count was recorded for 79% of them. The leading ten clones occupy around 20% of the sample. The specimen comprised peripheral blood, sampled on day 0 of MenACWY control vaccination. These receptors were taken from an adult in good health.

The V call is TRBV28, the J call TRBJ1-5, with a tentative D call TRBD1 (6 bases). The CDR3 covers 14 residues. Trimming removed 3 bases at V and 7 bases at J, with 13 bases between. Germline V gives CDR1 MDHEN, CDR2 SYDVKM. In nucleotides, the CDR3 is TGTGCCAGCAGTTTTAGAGGGGGAGGGCAGCCCCAGCATTTT. Amino acid sequence: CASSFRGGGQPQHF.

Comments on this clone: One end of the junction is discordant with germline, which a read error may explain. The chain joins TRBV6-5 to TRBJ2-1; D remains unclear. CDR1 is MNHEY, CDR2 SVGAGI, per germline. CDR3 length: 14 amino acids. In DNA form, the CDR3 reads TGTGCCAGCAGTTTGCGAACCCTTGGTAGTGTTGAGATCTTC. Translating gives CASSLRTLGSVEIF.

This clone has a handful of counts. V usage is TRBV2 and J usage is TRBJ2-2; no firm D call. The CDR3 is 16 residues long. Trimming took off 2 bases at V and 2 bases at J, with 12 bases between the two ends. Germline assignment: CDR1 SNHLY and CDR2 FYNNEI. CDR3 in DNA: TGTGCCAGCAGTGAATCAAGGGTCTTTAACACCGGGGAGCTGTTTTTT. Its translation is CASSESRVFNTGELFF.

The chain is built from TRBV9 and TRBJ2-2, with 7 bases aligning to TRBD2. The CDR3 contains 17 residues. The V gene's germline CDR1 is SGDLS and CDR2 YYNGEE. After removal of 4 bases from V and 1 base from J, the junction contained 10 bases not matched to a gene. The CDR3 reads CASSPLMERGNTGELFF. CDR3 nucleotides: TGTGCCAGCAGCCCACTGATGGAGCGGGGGAACACCGGGGAGCTGTTTTTT.

V gene TRBV28 combines with J gene TRBJ1-1; D gene unclear. CDR1 and CDR2 from the germline V gene are MDHEN and SYDVKM. V lost 6 bases and J 7 bases, leaving 9 bases between the germline ends. The CDR3 runs 11 residues. CDR3 in amino acids: CASSPGVEAFF. CDR3 sequence (DNA): TGTGCCAGCAGCCCGGGTGTTGAAGCTTTCTTT.

This sequence joins TRBV12-3 or TRBV12-4 and TRBJ1-2, with 9 bases aligning to TRBD1. The CDR3 is made up of 13 amino acids. The V and J ends lost 6 bases and 8 bases, in that order; junction bases with no gene match: 7. CDR3 nucleotide sequence: TGTGCCAGCAGCCGACAGGGGGTGGAAGGCTACACCTTC. As protein: CASSRQGVEGYTF.

As DNA, the CDR3 is TGTGCCTGGAGTGTAAGTCGGTATGGCTACACCTTC. Its translation is CAWSVSRYGYTF. This chain connects TRBV30 to TRBJ1-2; D unclear. Trimming left V 0 bases short and J 5 bases short, with 7 bases between. This CDR3 has 12 residues. The germline CDR1 and CDR2 sequences are GTSNPN and SVGIG (reference sequence).

The CDR3 coding sequence is TGTGCCAGCAGTTTGGGGACAGGGGTTTATAATTCACCCCTCCACTTT. Amino acids: CASSLGTGVYNSPLHF. The rearrangement links TRBV28 to TRBJ1-6; the match to TRBD1 covers 10 bases. Germline V gene sequence: CDR1 MDHEN, CDR2 SYDVKM. The junction had 3 bases not matched to a gene; V was cut back by 3 bases and J by 4 bases. The CDR3 runs to 16 residues.

CDR3 nucleotide sequence: TGTGCCAGCAGTTACTCGACTAAGATGGAGCCCCAGCATTTT. Its translation is CASSYSTKMEPQHF. The chain joins TRBV6-5 to TRBJ1-5; D is uncertain. Germline V gene sequence: CDR1 MNHEY, CDR2 SVGAGI. The length of the CDR3 is 14 residues. V was pared by 0 bases and J by 8 bases, with 11 bases between.

Only a few counts were recorded for this clone. The rearrangement joins TRBV4-1 to TRBJ1-2; no clear D gene. CDR1 MGHRA and CDR2 YSYEKL come from the germline V gene. Trimming removed 2 bases from V and 8 bases from J, with 15 bases in between. The CDR3 has 14 residues. Written as DNA, the CDR3 is TGCGCCAGCAGCCAACCTTATCGTCACGAGGGCTACACCTTC. Translated: CASSQPYRHEGYTF.